This T cell receptor beta chain appears in the sequencing data of a study of T cell responses to AZD1222 COVID-19 vaccine. Study in general: Pooling covered second doses at about 4 or about 12 weeks. Overall study findings and caveats: Spike-specific TCR breadth rose after two AZD1222 doses, and depth rose as well. The peak T cell response came first, and repertoires were sampled only after it. The donors showed a predominance of white British ancestry and of females, with possible underestimation of clonal diversity.

The repertoire was sequenced with immunoSEQ multiplex PCR; TCRdb's copy has only in-frame clones and lacks some. The sample consists of about 99,000 clones, roughly nine tenths of them appearing once. This CDR3 contains 15 residues. V lost 1 base and J 5 bases, leaving 9 bases between the germline ends. Germline loops: CDR1 LGHNA, CDR2 YSLEER. Comments on this clone: What it binds is unknown.

The sequencing used peripheral blood, collected on day 0 of AZD1222 vaccination. The rearrangement uses TRBV4-3 and TRBJ1-6; D remains ambiguous. This TCR derives from an adult in good health. The CDR3 bases are TGCGCCAGCAGCCAAGCGGTAGGGAATAATTCACCCCTCCACTTT. It codes for CASSQAVGNNSPLHF.